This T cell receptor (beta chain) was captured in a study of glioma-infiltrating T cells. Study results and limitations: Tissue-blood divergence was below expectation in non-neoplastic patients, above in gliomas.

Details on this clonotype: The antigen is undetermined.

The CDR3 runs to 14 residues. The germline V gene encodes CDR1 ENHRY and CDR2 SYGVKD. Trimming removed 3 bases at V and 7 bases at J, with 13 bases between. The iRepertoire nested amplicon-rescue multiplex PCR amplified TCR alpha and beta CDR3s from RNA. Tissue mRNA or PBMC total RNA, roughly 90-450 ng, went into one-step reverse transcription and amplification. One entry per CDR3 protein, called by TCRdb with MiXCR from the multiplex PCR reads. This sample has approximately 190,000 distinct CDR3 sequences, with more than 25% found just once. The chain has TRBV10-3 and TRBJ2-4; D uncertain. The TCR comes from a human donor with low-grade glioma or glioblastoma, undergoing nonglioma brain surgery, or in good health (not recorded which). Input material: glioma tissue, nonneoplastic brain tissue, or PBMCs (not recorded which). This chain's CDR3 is CAISDVEKPNIQYF. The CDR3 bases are TGTGCCATCAGTGATGTCGAAAAACCGAACATTCAGTACTTC.